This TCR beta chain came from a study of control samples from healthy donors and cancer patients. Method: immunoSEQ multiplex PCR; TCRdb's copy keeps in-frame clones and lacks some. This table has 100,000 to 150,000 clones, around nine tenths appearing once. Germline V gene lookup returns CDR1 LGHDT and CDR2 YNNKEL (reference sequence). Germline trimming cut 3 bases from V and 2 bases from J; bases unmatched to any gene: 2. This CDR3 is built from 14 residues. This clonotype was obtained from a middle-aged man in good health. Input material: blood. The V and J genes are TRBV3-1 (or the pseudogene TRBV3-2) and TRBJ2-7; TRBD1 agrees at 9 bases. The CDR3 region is CASSQDRGPYEQYF. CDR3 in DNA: TGTGCCAGCAGCCAGGACAGGGGCCCCTACGAGCAGTACTTC.